The 10 T cell receptor beta chains below were found in one sample sequenced in a study of a mutant IDH1 vaccine in newly diagnosed glioma. Their antigens are not known. Sample time point: week 47, end of study. Each dose delivered 300 ug of mutant IDH1 20-mer peptide subcutaneously with imiquimod. Data came from immunoSEQ multiplex PCR; TCRdb stores just in-frame clones and leaves some out. The table lists about 94,000 clones, under 90% of them singletons. Sequencing used PBMCs, obtained from a glioma patient whose treatment included an IDH1 peptide vaccine. These receptor sequences come from a woman between 50 and 59 years old with glioma.

This rearrangement joins TRBV7-9 to TRBJ2-7; D is unresolved. The germline CDR1 and CDR2 sequences are SEHNR and FQNEAQ (reference sequence). V was pared by 5 bases and J by 5 bases, with 7 bases between. CDR3 length: 11 amino acids. CDR3 sequence: CASSVGHEQYF. Written as DNA, the CDR3 is TGTGCCAGCAGCGTCGGGCACGAGCAGTACTTC.

This clone was seen a few times. The V call is TRBV30, the J call TRBJ1-4; D ambiguous. Germline CDR1 reads GTSNPN; CDR2 reads SVGIG (reference sequence). V lost 2 bases and J lost 7, with 14 bases in between. The CDR3 is 14 amino acids. CDR3 nucleotides: TGTGCCTGGAGTCCCAGCAATGGGCCTGAAAAACTGTTTTTT. This encodes CAWSPSNGPEKLFF.

The chain employs TRBV4-2 and TRBJ1-2, with TRBD1 identical over 7 bases. Trimming took 0 bases from V and 4 from J; bases not matched to a gene: 8. Looked up from germline, CDR1 is LGHNA and CDR2 is YNFKEQ. This CDR3 spans 16 amino acids. In DNA form, the CDR3 reads TGTGCCAGCAGCCAAGAGACAGGGACCTATATCTATGGCTACACCTTC. It specifies CASSQETGTYIYGYTF.

As for this clone: This same CDR3 is encoded by further DNA sequences in the sample. This sequence joins TRBV27 and TRBJ2-7, with a possible D match to TRBD1 (6 bases). Germline CDR1 is MNHEY and CDR2 is SMNVEV (reference sequence). Trimming removed 7 bases from V and 6 bases from J, with 10 bases in between. This CDR3 is 11 amino acids long. The CDR3 protein is CASTRGVEQYF. The DNA of the CDR3 is TGTGCCAGCACCAGGGGTGTCGAGCAGTACTTC.

The chain combines TRBV5-5 with TRBJ2-7; D gene unclear. The CDR3 length is 12 residues. Germline values: CDR1 SGHKS, CDR2 YYEKEE (reference sequence). V was trimmed by 6 bases and J by 2 bases, leaving 9 bases between them. The CDR3 reads CASMSDTYEQYF. In DNA, the CDR3 is TGTGCCAGCATGAGTGATACCTACGAGCAGTACTTC.

This clone was seen just once. The chain is built from TRBV30 and TRBJ1-5, with D unresolved. Trimming took off 2 bases at V and 11 bases at J, with 19 bases between the two ends. The CDR3 totals 14 residues. Germline assignment: CDR1 GTSNPN and CDR2 SVGIG (reference sequence). The CDR3 DNA reads TGTGCCTGGAGTCCCCGGACTTTTGGGGTGGCCCAGCATTTT. Translation gives CAWSPRTFGVAQHF.

The chain combines TRBV5-5 with TRBJ2-6; unclear D gene. The germline V gene encodes CDR1 SGHKS and CDR2 YYEKEE (reference sequence). The CDR3 totals 16 residues. V was pared by 2 bases and J by 4 bases, with 13 bases between. In DNA form, the CDR3 reads TGTGCCAGCAGCTTTACAGAACTTTTCGGGGCCAACGTCCTGACTTTC. This codes for CASSFTELFGANVLTF.

The genes are TRBV27 and TRBJ2-5; TRBD2 matches 7 bases. The J segment lost 4 bases and the V segment lost 9 bases, leaving 11 bases of the junction unmatched. CDR1 and CDR2 (germline): MNHEY, SMNVEV (reference sequence). The CDR3 has 14 amino acids. The CDR3 DNA is TGTGCCAGTAGGTCGGGGGGAGTTATAGAGACCCAGTACTTC. It translates to CASRSGGVIETQYF.

This chain connects TRBV30 to TRBJ2-4; TRBD1 matches 7 bases. Unmatched junction bases numbered 7, after V lost 3 bases and J lost 14 bases. The V gene's germline CDR1 is GTSNPN and CDR2 SVGIG (reference sequence). The CDR3 consists of 11 residues. The DNA for the CDR3 is TGTGCCTGGAGCCGGGACAGCAGTGAGTACTTC. Translating it yields CAWSRDSSEYF.

The V call is TRBV29-1, the J call TRBJ2-1, with D unclear. This CDR3 contains 10 residues. Trimming shortened V by 7 bases and J by 9 bases, and 10 bases separated the two germline ends. Germline CDR1 SQVTM, CDR2 ANQGSEA. The CDR3 is CSAGPGEQFF. The CDR3 DNA sequence: TGCAGCGCTGGCCCCGGTGAGCAGTTCTTC.